This T cell receptor (beta chain) was sequenced during a study of blood T cell repertoires in COVID-19. Authors' processing steps: Amplified reference gene primers provided the basis for estimating nucleated cell counts. The repertoire was sequenced with immunoSEQ multiplex PCR; TCRdb's copy has only in-frame clones and lacks some. The V and J calls and clone size were taken over from that table, and D and trimming were inferred from the DNA. The sample includes 150,000 to 200,000 clones, roughly 87% seen only once; the top ten take about 6.5%. Residents of 24 US areas, aged about 18 to 95 years, made up the participants. Cohorts were based on clinical histories the participants reported. Germline V lookup: CDR1 MNHEY, CDR2 SVGEGT. Deletions cut 6 bases from V and 14 bases from J, with 23 bases between. The CDR3 consists of 14 residues.

The receptor comes from a woman between 45 and 65 years old who had recovered from COVID-19. The chain employs TRBV6-2 or TRBV6-3 and TRBJ2-1, with D tentatively TRBD2 (5 bases). The sequenced sample consisted of PBMCs or T cells enriched from blood (not recorded which). CDR3 region: CASSLDRDVGEKFF. DNA of the CDR3: TGTGCCAGCAGCCTCGATCGGGATGTCGGTGAAAAGTTCTTC.